These 22 T cell receptor beta chains share one sample of origin, sequenced in a study of CD8 T cells in ankylosing spondylitis. Via MiXCR, TCRdb re-called the 5' RACE reads, giving one row per CDR3 protein. Here the sample spans around 100,000 distinct CDR3 sequences, 24% being singletons. Sequencing was done on a sample of synovial fluid, either unsorted or a sorted T cell fraction (not recorded which). These TCRs come from a male donor with ankylosing spondylitis.

Many counts were recorded for this clonotype. The rearrangement links TRBV4-1 to TRBJ2-2; TRBD1 might be the D (5 bases). Germline V gives CDR1 MGHRA, CDR2 YSYEKL. The ends were cut back, 0 bases at V and 5 bases at J, with 13 bases in the middle. The CDR3 is 16 residues long. In nucleotides, the CDR3 is TGCGCCAGCAGCCAAGATGTAGGGGCTAGTACCGGGGAGCTGTTTTTT. The encoded protein is CASSQDVGASTGELFF.

This clonotype was counted between two and nine times. The chain carries TRBV2 and TRBJ1-5, with D uncertain. Germline values: CDR1 SNHLY, CDR2 FYNNEI. The CDR3 extends over 15 amino acids. V lost 3 bases and J lost 4, with 13 bases in between. CDR3 in DNA: TGTGCCAGCAGTGAGACGGTCAGTGTTAATCAGCCCCAGCATTTT. Its protein product is CASSETVSVNQPQHF.

The CDR3 DNA sequence: TGCGCCAGCAGCTTCCCCATTAGCGGAGAAGACTACAATGAGCAGTTCTTC. Protein: CASSFPISGEDYNEQFF. This chain links TRBV5-1 with TRBJ2-1; tentative D call: TRBD2 (6 bases). This CDR3 has 17 residues. The ends were cut back, 2 bases at V and 3 bases at J, with 18 bases in the middle. Germline CDR1 and CDR2: SGHRS and YFSETQ.

The table lists this clonotype with many counts. This sequence joins TRBV5-1 and TRBJ1-3, with D possibly being TRBD1 (6 bases). From germline, CDR1 is SGHRS and CDR2 YFSETQ. V was clipped by 3 bases and J by 0 bases, with 16 bases between them. CDR3 length equals 17 residues. This chain's CDR3 is CASSSQPGANSGNTIYF. The CDR3 DNA reads as TGCGCCAGCAGCTCCCAACCGGGGGCTAACTCTGGAAACACCATATATTTT.

The gene calls are TRBV5-1 and TRBJ2-2, with 9 bases aligning to TRBD2. With V trimmed by 1 base and J by 8 bases, 6 bases remained unmatched. The germline V gene has CDR1 SGHRS and CDR2 YFSETQ. CDR3 size: 15 residues. CDR3: CASSLLPSGNGELFF. The CDR3, as DNA: TGCGCCAGCAGCTTGCTGCCTAGCGGGAATGGGGAGCTGTTTTTT.

This chain uses TRBV18 with TRBJ1-3, with a possible D match to TRBD1 (5 bases). From germline, CDR1 is KGHSH and CDR2 LQKENI. The V end lost 2 bases, the J end lost 6 bases, and 11 bases lay between the germline ends. The CDR3 runs 14 residues. Here the CDR3 reads CASSPARAENTIYF. The CDR3 DNA follows: TGTGCCAGCTCACCAGCCAGGGCCGAAAACACCATATATTTT.

The table lists this clonotype with many counts. This chain connects TRBV5-1 to TRBJ1-2, with no clear D. Deletions cut 0 bases from V and 4 bases from J, with 7 bases between. CDR1 is SGHRS and CDR2 is YFSETQ in the germline V gene. The CDR3 runs to 13 residues. CDR3 DNA sequence: TGCGCCAGCAGCTTGGAGGAGCTCTATGGCTACACCTTC. Translated: CASSLEELYGYTF.

The chain uses TRBV15 and TRBJ1-1; D gene uncertain. Trimming removed 1 base from V and 4 bases from J, with 13 bases in between. The germline V gene has CDR1 LNHNV and CDR2 YYDKDF (reference sequence). CDR3 length equals 15 residues. The CDR3 region is CATSRARLVGTEAFF. The CDR3 DNA is TGTGCCACCAGCAGAGCCCGGCTAGTAGGCACTGAAGCTTTCTTT.

This clonotype showed up just a few times. The gene calls are TRBV6-1 and TRBJ1-5; 10 bases align to TRBD1. The CDR3 sequence is 15 residues long. Per the germline V gene, CDR1 is MNHNS and CDR2 is SASEGT. After removal of 6 bases from V and 5 bases from J, the junction contained 7 bases not matched to a gene. DNA for the CDR3: TGTGCCAGCAGGGGAAGTGGACAGGGGGATCAGCCCCAGCATTTT. It specifies CASRGSGQGDQPQHF.

A few counts support this clonotype. The chain joins TRBV6-1 to TRBJ2-7; D is perhaps TRBD1 or TRBD2 (5 bases each). Trimming took 6 bases from V and 2 from J, leaving 14 bases between them. There are 14 residues in the CDR3. CDR1 is MNHNS, CDR2 SASEGT, per germline. CDR3 region: CASSPGPRAYEQYF. In DNA form, the CDR3 reads TGTGCCAGCAGCCCGGGGCCCAGAGCCTACGAGCAGTACTTC.

This clonotype was detected a few times. The chain has TRBV5-1 and TRBJ2-1; 11 positions agree with TRBD1. The CDR3 runs 16 residues. Germline CDR1 reads SGHRS; CDR2 reads YFSETQ. V was pared by 4 bases and J by 4 bases, with 7 bases of the junction left unmatched. The CDR3 is CASSTGTGGPYNEQFF. The DNA for the CDR3 is TGCGCCAGCAGCACCGGGACAGGGGGTCCTTACAATGAGCAGTTCTTC. Looking up the rest from reference TRBV5-1 and TRBJ2-1 gives the full variable domain: KAGVTQTPRYLIKTRGQQVTLSCSPISGHRSVSWYQQTPGQGLQFLFEYFSETQRNKGNFPGRFSGRQFSNSRSEMNVSTLELGDSALYLCASSTGTGGPYNEQFFGPGTRLTVL.

This clonotype came up many times. The chain combines TRBV11-3 with TRBJ2-3; unclear D gene. The CDR3 is 13 amino acids. CDR1 is SGHNT, CDR2 YENEEA, per germline. V shed 3 bases and J shed 6 bases, with 10 bases lying between them. This CDR3 is CASSFPGADTQYF. In DNA, the CDR3 is TGTGCCAGCAGCTTTCCCGGCGCGGATACGCAGTATTTT.

This chain's CDR3 is CASSEEAGGQGEQFF. The CDR3 nucleotides are TGTGCCAGCAGTGAAGAAGCGGGAGGTCAGGGTGAGCAGTTCTTC. The chain carries TRBV6-1 and TRBJ2-1, with TRBD2 matching 9 bases. The CDR3 extends over 15 amino acids. Germline loops: CDR1 MNHNS, CDR2 SASEGT. The junction had 7 bases not matched to a gene; V was cut back by 1 base and J by 9 bases.

This clonotype was detected only a few times. CDR3 amino acids: CSARNTSGRFGEQFF. The CDR3 nucleotides are TGCAGTGCTAGAAACACTAGCGGGAGATTTGGTGAGCAGTTCTTC. The chain couples TRBV20-1 to TRBJ2-1; TRBD2 aligns across 11 bases. Germline CDR1 reads DFQATT; CDR2 reads SNEGSKA (reference sequence). CDR3 length: 15 amino acids. The J segment lost 9 bases and the V segment lost 2 bases, leaving 9 bases of the junction unmatched.

This clonotype was found many times. The chain is built from TRBV30 and TRBJ1-1; D is unresolved. The germline gives CDR1 GTSNPN, CDR2 SVGIG (reference sequence). V was shortened by 2 bases and J by 8 bases, with 9 bases between the two germline ends. This CDR3 is built from 11 residues. CDR3 residues: CAWSWEGEAFF. Written as DNA, the CDR3 is TGTGCCTGGAGTTGGGAAGGCGAAGCTTTCTTT.

Only a few counts were recorded for this clonotype. Here the CDR3 DNA reads TGTGCCAGCACCATGCGGGGGTTGTATAATTCACCCCTCCACTTT. Encoded protein: CASTMRGLYNSPLHF. V usage is TRBV5-6 and J usage is TRBJ1-6; D may be TRBD1 (5 bases). Germline V lookup: CDR1 SGHDT, CDR2 YYEEEE. The CDR3 spans 15 residues. The V gene lost 6 bases and the J gene lost 4 bases, with 14 bases spanning the gap.

This clonotype has ten or more counts. The gene calls are TRBV7-2 and TRBJ2-1, with TRBD2 identical over 16 bases. The CDR3 sequence is 15 residues long. V was pared by 4 bases and J by 9 bases, with 3 bases of the junction left unmatched. Germline values: CDR1 SGHTA, CDR2 FQGNSA. The CDR3 loop is CASSSGTSGRVEQFF. In DNA, the CDR3 is TGTGCCAGCAGCTCCGGGACTAGCGGGAGGGTTGAGCAGTTCTTC.

This clonotype was detected only a few times. The rearrangement links TRBV4-1 to TRBJ2-7; no firm D call. Germline values: CDR1 MGHRA, CDR2 YSYEKL. Deletions cut 1 base from V and 4 bases from J, with 14 bases between. This CDR3 has 15 residues. This chain's CDR3 is CASSQGVGSPYEQYV. The CDR3 coding sequence is TGCGCCAGCAGCCAAGGGGTTGGATCCCCTTACGAGCAGTACGTC.

This clonotype was counted a few times. V gene TRBV20-1 combines with J gene TRBJ1-1, with D unclear. Trimming stripped 6 bases from V and 4 bases from J, with 15 bases between. CDR1 is DFQATT, CDR2 SNEGSKA, per germline (reference sequence). The CDR3 extends over 13 amino acids. This CDR3 reads CSANVGIGTEAFF. DNA for the CDR3: TGCAGTGCCAACGTAGGAATAGGCACTGAAGCTTTCTTT.

This clonotype appeared a few times. This chain connects TRBV27 to TRBJ2-3, with 11 bases aligning to TRBD2. CDR1 and CDR2 from the germline V gene are MNHEY and SMNVEV (reference sequence). This CDR3 comprises 17 residues. Unmatched junction bases numbered 9, after V lost 4 bases and J lost 3 bases. Written as DNA, the CDR3 is TGTGCCAGCAGTTCACTAGCGGGAGCCCACTATACAGATACGCAGTATTTT. Translation: CASSSLAGAHYTDTQYF.

This chain joins TRBV5-1 and TRBJ2-6, with a weak D call TRBD1 (6 bases). Germline CDR1 is SGHRS and CDR2 is YFSETQ. The CDR3 is made up of 16 amino acids. Trimming stripped 0 bases from V and 4 bases from J, with 11 bases between. In DNA, the CDR3 is TGCGCCAGCAGCTTGGTTACAGGGATCGGGGCCAACGTCCTGACTTTC. This sequence encodes CASSLVTGIGANVLTF.

This clonotype turned up a few times. CDR3 sequence reads: CASSQRGKNIQYF. The CDR3 region has the DNA TGTGCCAGCAGCCAACGAGGAAAAAACATTCAGTACTTC. The rearrangement joins TRBV27 to TRBJ2-4; unclear D gene. With 6 bases removed from V and 4 bases from J, the gap between germline ends came to 10 bases. The V gene's germline CDR1 is MNHEY and CDR2 SMNVEV (reference sequence). The CDR3 totals 13 residues.